Listed below are T cell receptor beta chains from one sample, sequenced in a study of T cell responses to AZD1222 COVID-19 vaccine. Profiling relied on immunoSEQ multiplex PCR, and the TCRdb table lists in-frame clones only, not all of them. The sample holds 60,000 to 75,000 clones, about 90% seen once. The specimen was peripheral blood, collected on day 0 of AZD1222 vaccination. Receptors were obtained from an adult in good health. The CDR3 runs from the conserved cysteine through the conserved F or W. Fields, in order: D gene, V gene, clone size, J gene, CDR3 protein, CDR3 DNA. A D gene is named only where the DNA matches it firmly. Clone size is given for some rows only: seen once, a few or many times, or a class if the clone is expanded.

>TRBD2|TRBV29-1|-|TRBJ2-1
CSVDGLAGGQSSYNEQFF
TGCAGCGTTGATGGACTAGCGGGGGGGCAGAGCTCCTACAATGAGCAGTTCTTC
>-|TRBV10-1|-|TRBJ2-7
CASSEGGRGEQYF
TGCGCCAGCAGTGAGGGGGGACGTGGCGAGCAGTACTTC
>-|TRBV2|-|TRBJ1-1
CASRYRVEGTEAFF
TGTGCCAGCAGATACAGGGTTGAGGGCACTGAAGCTTTCTTT
>TRBD1|TRBV6-1|-|TRBJ1-5
CASSEARTGLLSNQPQHF
TGTGCCAGCAGTGAAGCCCGGACAGGACTACTTAGCAATCAGCCCCAGCATTTT
>-|TRBV29-1|once|TRBJ2-5
CSVRGGLQETQYF
TGCAGCGTTCGAGGGGGACTACAAGAGACCCAGTACTTC
>TRBD2|TRBV18|-|TRBJ2-1
CASSPRSLADEQFF
TGTGCCAGCTCACCCCGGTCCCTAGCGGATGAGCAGTTCTTC
>-|TRBV6-5|-|TRBJ1-2
CASRRTGTHGYTF
TGTGCCAGCAGACGAACAGGGACTCATGGCTACACCTTC
>-|TRBV19|-|TRBJ1-5
CASSMAGLYSNQPQHF
TGTGCCAGTAGTATGGCGGGACTGTATAGCAATCAGCCCCAGCATTTT
>-|TRBV10-3|-|TRBJ2-5
CAISPLPDYQETQYF
TGTGCCATCAGTCCTCTCCCCGACTACCAAGAGACCCAGTACTTC
>TRBD1|TRBV30|-|TRBJ1-3
CAWAGGSGNTIYF
TGTGCCTGGGCAGGGGGTAGCGGAAACACCATATATTTT
>-|TRBV5-4|-|TRBJ1-5
CASSLGGGNQPQHF
TGTGCCAGCAGCTTGGGTGGCGGGAATCAGCCCCAGCATTTT
>-|TRBV4-1|-|TRBJ1-2
CASSQDVALANYGYTF
TGCGCCAGCAGCCAAGATGTGGCACTCGCTAACTATGGCTACACCTTC
>TRBD1|TRBV30|-|TRBJ1-4
CAWRGPGTGNEKLFF
TGTGCCTGGAGGGGCCCCGGGACAGGGAATGAAAAACTGTTTTTT
>-|TRBV5-1|-|TRBJ2-7
CASSAQFPTSYEQYF
TGCGCCAGCAGCGCTCAATTTCCGACCTCATACGAGCAGTACTTC
>-|TRBV6-5|once|TRBJ1-4
CASSYSTAGGNEKLFF
TGTGCCAGCAGTTACTCGACGGCGGGGGGTAATGAAAAACTGTTTTTT
>-|TRBV27|-|TRBJ1-1
CASSLSSGMNTEAFF
TGTGCCAGCAGTTTATCGAGCGGCATGAACACTGAAGCTTTCTTT
>-|TRBV11-1|-|TRBJ2-5
CASSSWGQTQYF
TGTGCCAGCAGCTCCTGGGGCCAGACCCAGTACTTC
>-|TRBV5-6|-|TRBJ2-7
CASSLTMVVYEQYF
TGTGCCAGCAGCTTGACCATGGTGGTCTACGAGCAGTACTTC
>TRBD1|TRBV5-1|-|TRBJ1-4
CASSPGTGYLGEKLFF
TGCGCCAGCAGCCCCGGGACAGGGTATCTTGGTGAAAAACTGTTTTTT
>TRBD1|TRBV6-5|-|TRBJ2-7
CASSPRDRVYEQYF
TGTGCCAGCAGTCCAAGGGACAGGGTCTACGAGCAGTACTTC
>-|TRBV7-9|-|TRBJ2-7
CASSSSGAYEQYF
TGTGCCAGCAGCTCCTCAGGGGCCTACGAGCAGTACTTC
>-|TRBV7-3|-|TRBJ2-3
CASSLTRSDTQYF
TGTGCCAGCAGCTTAACTCGGTCAGATACGCAGTATTTT
>-|TRBV11-3|-|TRBJ1-1
CASSLSGEMNTEAFF
TGTGCCAGCAGCTTAAGCGGGGAAATGAACACTGAAGCTTTCTTT
>-|TRBV15|-|TRBJ1-1
CATSRDRAGQGEAFF
TGTGCCACCAGCAGAGATCGGGCAGGCCAAGGTGAAGCTTTCTTT
>TRBD2|TRBV19|-|TRBJ2-3
CASSIPGLAGTDTQYF
TGTGCCAGTAGTATTCCGGGACTAGCGGGCACAGATACGCAGTATTTT
>-|TRBV5-1|-|TRBJ1-6
CASSLQAGSPLHF
TGCGCCAGCAGCTTACAGGCCGGCTCACCCCTCCACTTT
>TRBD2|TRBV7-9|-|TRBJ2-3
CASSSGTSVDTQYF
TGTGCCAGCAGCTCCGGGACTAGCGTAGATACGCAGTATTTT
>-|TRBV25-1|once|TRBJ1-4
CASTQSGSNEKLFF
TGTGCCAGCACCCAATCGGGAAGTAATGAAAAACTGTTTTTT
>-|TRBV19|-|TRBJ2-7
CASSMARTYEQYF
TGTGCCAGTAGTATGGCCAGGACCTACGAGCAGTACTTC
>TRBD1|TRBV5-4|-|TRBJ2-1
CASSPVRDSAYNEQFF
TGTGCCAGCAGCCCTGTCCGGGACAGCGCATACAATGAGCAGTTCTTC
>TRBD1|TRBV4-2|-|TRBJ1-1
CASSQEARGRRTEAFF
TGTGCCAGCAGCCAAGAGGCTAGGGGGCGAAGGACTGAAGCTTTCTTT
>-|TRBV18|-|TRBJ1-1
CASSPGIQNTEAFF
TGTGCCAGCTCACCAGGGATACAGAACACTGAAGCTTTCTTT
>-|TRBV5-5|once|TRBJ1-1
CASSPPGDLGTEAFF
TGTGCCAGCAGCCCCCCCGGGGACCTGGGTACTGAAGCTTTCTTT